These 26 T cell receptor beta chains were sequenced from one sample in a study of blood T cell repertoires in COVID-19. Sequencing was performed with immunoSEQ multiplex PCR; in TCRdb, only in-frame clones are kept and a portion is missing. The sample consists of under 100,000 clones, 75% to 90% of them appearing once. The sequenced sample was peripheral blood. These receptors all stem from a woman in her 70s with acute or convalescent COVID-19.

As DNA, the CDR3 is TGTGCCAGCAGCCAACAGGTAGGCGGCTACACCTTC. Translated: CASSQQVGGYTF. This chain links TRBV3-1 (or the pseudogene TRBV3-2) with TRBJ1-2; D is unresolved. Trimming shortened V by 2 bases and J by 8 bases, and 9 bases separated the two germline ends. CDR1 LGHDT and CDR2 YNNKEL come from the germline V gene (reference sequence). This CDR3 is built from 12 residues.

In this sample, this clone turned up a few times. The chain combines TRBV5-1 with TRBJ1-4; 8 bases fit TRBD1. Losses at the gene ends were 4 bases for V and 8 bases for J; bases not matched to a gene: 10. This CDR3 is built from 15 residues. The germline gives CDR1 SGHRS, CDR2 YFSETQ. The CDR3 is CASSHRQGLGEKLFF. The CDR3 region has the DNA TGCGCCAGCAGCCACCGACAGGGGTTAGGAGAAAAACTGTTTTTT. Looking up the rest from reference TRBV5-1 and TRBJ1-4 gives the full variable domain: KAGVTQTPRYLIKTRGQQVTLSCSPISGHRSVSWYQQTPGQGLQFLFEYFSETQRNKGNFPGRFSGRQFSNSRSEMNVSTLELGDSALYLCASSHRQGLGEKLFFGSGTQLSVL.

The chain has TRBV27 and TRBJ2-5; possibly TRBD2 for D (6 bases). Germline assignment: CDR1 MNHEY and CDR2 SMNVEV (reference sequence). Deletions cut 6 bases from V and 0 bases from J, with 11 bases between. The CDR3 has 14 amino acids. Written as DNA, the CDR3 is TGTGCCAGCAGGGAGGCGGGGTACCAAGAGACCCAGTACTTC. Translated, it gives CASREAGYQETQYF.

The J gene is TRBJ2-7, the V gene TRBV5-5; 12 nucleotides match TRBD1. The CDR3 spans 18 residues. Germline V gene sequence: CDR1 SGHKS, CDR2 YYEKEE (reference sequence). The CDR3: CTSSPHGPGGQGAHEQYV. The CDR3 DNA reads as TGTACCAGCAGCCCGCACGGTCCCGGGGGACAGGGGGCGCACGAGCAGTACGTC.

The chain employs TRBV12-3 or TRBV12-4 and TRBJ1-1; tentatively, D is TRBD1 (6 bases). Trimming removed 3 bases from V and 11 bases from J, with 13 bases in between. This CDR3 contains 12 residues. Here the CDR3 reads CASSFGAGAAFF. In DNA form, the CDR3 reads TGTGCCAGCAGTTTCGGGGCAGGGGCGGCTTTCTTT.

This clone came up a few times. The chain recombines TRBV5-1 with TRBJ2-2; 9 bases agree with TRBD2. V shed 0 bases and J 4 bases; nucleotides not matched to a gene: 4. CDR3 length: 16 amino acids. Germline CDR1 and CDR2: SGHRS and YFSETQ. CDR3 protein: CASSLVAGVVTGELFF. CDR3 sequence (DNA): TGCGCCAGCAGCTTGGTAGCGGGAGTGGTCACCGGGGAGCTGTTTTTT.

The chain joins TRBV5-1 to TRBJ1-2, with 9 bases matching TRBD1. Germline lookup yields CDR1 SGHRS and CDR2 YFSETQ. This CDR3 contains 14 residues. The trim removed 4 bases at V and 6 bases at J, leaving 7 bases unmatched. The CDR3 DNA reads TGCGCCAGCAGCCCCCTACGGACAGGGGATGGCTACACCTTC. Translated, it gives CASSPLRTGDGYTF. The full variable domain, with the rest looked up from reference TRBV5-1 and TRBJ1-2, is KAGVTQTPRYLIKTRGQQVTLSCSPISGHRSVSWYQQTPGQGLQFLFEYFSETQRNKGNFPGRFSGRQFSNSRSEMNVSTLELGDSALYLCASSPLRTGDGYTFGSGTRLTVV.

The chain couples TRBV29-1 to TRBJ1-4, with a weak D call TRBD1 (5 bases). The CDR3 has 13 residues. With 7 bases removed from V and 6 bases from J, the gap between germline ends came to 15 bases. Germline CDR1 SQVTM, CDR2 ANQGSEA. CDR3 nucleotides: TGCAGCGCCAAAAGGACAACCGATGAAAAACTGTTTTTT. Protein: CSAKRTTDEKLFF.

V usage is TRBV3-1 (or the pseudogene TRBV3-2) and J usage is TRBJ2-7; 9 bases are a match to TRBD2. Germline CDR1 LGHDT, CDR2 YNNKEL (reference sequence). The CDR3 extends over 15 amino acids. The ends lost 0 bases at V and 9 bases at J; junction bases unmatched: 9. CDR3 coding DNA: TGTGCCAGCAGCCAAGATGCGGGGGGGGGACGGTGGCAGTACTTC. Its translation: CASSQDAGGGRWQYF.

V usage is TRBV5-6 and J usage is TRBJ1-2; 7 bases are shared with TRBD1. Trimming at V came to 4 bases and at J to 5 bases, leaving 14 bases not matched to a gene. This CDR3 spans 16 amino acids. Germline CDR1 and CDR2: SGHDT and YYEEEE. CDR3 loop: CASSKSGTGQYYGYTF. The DNA for the CDR3 is TGTGCCAGCAGCAAATCGGGAACGGGACAGTATTATGGCTACACCTTC. The variable domain in full, with the rest retrieved from reference TRBV5-6 and TRBJ1-2, is DAGVTQSPTHLIKTRGQQVTLRCSPKSGHDTVSWYQQALGQGPQFIFQYYEEEERQRGNFPDRFSGHQFPNYSSELNVNALLLGDSALYLCASSKSGTGQYYGYTFGSGTRLTVV.

This rearrangement joins TRBV12-1 to TRBJ1-5; the table's D call, TRBD1, has no DNA check behind it. TRBV12-1 is a listed pseudogene. The CDR3 covers 14 residues. The CDR3 DNA reads TGTGCCGGCCAGGGCGGCGGAGGCAATCAGCCCCAGCATTTT. Protein sequence: CAGQGGGGNQPQHF.

The V call is TRBV7-2, the J call TRBJ1-3, with TRBD1 identical over 8 bases. The junction had 7 bases not matched to a gene; V was cut back by 1 base and J by 8 bases. Germline V lookup: CDR1 SGHTA, CDR2 FQGNSA. CDR3 size: 15 residues. In DNA, the CDR3 is TGTGCCAGCAGCTTAGGCGGGACAGGAGGAGACACCATATATTTT. Translated: CASSLGGTGGDTIYF.

The V gene is TRBV6-5, the J gene TRBJ2-7, with D perhaps matching TRBD1 (7 bases). V was pared by 5 bases and J by 3 bases, with 11 bases between. This CDR3 has 13 amino acids. The germline V gene encodes CDR1 MNHEY and CDR2 SVGAGI. Written as DNA, the CDR3 is TGTGCCAGCAGTCCCAGGGGGGACTACGAGCAGTACTTC. As protein: CASSPRGDYEQYF.

The V call is TRBV18, the J call TRBJ1-5; D call uncertain. Germline V gene lookup returns CDR1 KGHSH and CDR2 LQKENI. This CDR3 contains 13 residues. The V and J ends lost 2 bases and 2 bases respectively, with 4 bases between them. CDR3 region: CASSPSRNQPQHF. The CDR3 nucleotides read TGTGCCAGCTCACCAAGCCGCAATCAGCCCCAGCATTTT.

The chain recombines TRBV6-1 with TRBJ2-3; perhaps TRBD1 as D (6 bases). V gave up 3 bases and J gave up 6 bases, with 10 bases separating them. The CDR3 has 13 residues. Germline lookup yields CDR1 MNHNS and CDR2 SASEGT. Here the CDR3 DNA reads TGTGCCAGCAGTGAGGGGGCTACGGATACGCAGTATTTT. Amino acid sequence: CASSEGATDTQYF.

V usage is TRBV29-1 and J usage is TRBJ1-2; weak D call: TRBD1 (6 bases). The CDR3 has 14 amino acids. With 6 bases removed from V and 2 bases from J, the gap between germline ends came to 16 bases. Germline CDR1 is SQVTM and CDR2 is ANQGSEA. CDR3 region: CSVITGLENYGYTF. CDR3 DNA: TGCAGCGTCATCACAGGGTTAGAGAACTATGGCTACACCTTC.

The genes are TRBV18 and TRBJ1-2; 9 nucleotides match TRBD1. This CDR3 comprises 17 residues. V gave up 4 bases and J gave up 4 bases; unmatched junction bases: 13. Germline-derived CDR1 and CDR2 are KGHSH and LQKENI. CDR3 DNA: TGTGCCAGCTCACTACAGGGGGCAGCTTGGAGAGGCTATGGCTACACCTTC. It codes for CASSLQGAAWRGYGYTF.

This chain connects TRBV7-9 to TRBJ1-1, with D tentatively TRBD1 (5 bases). From germline, CDR1 is SEHNR and CDR2 FQNEAQ (reference sequence). V shed 5 bases and J shed 3 bases, with 7 bases lying between them. The CDR3 has 12 amino acids. CDR3 sequence: CASSRDYTEAFF. For the CDR3, the DNA is TGTGCCAGCAGCCGGGACTACACTGAAGCTTTCTTT. The entire variable domain, with the rest obtained from reference TRBV7-9 and TRBJ1-1, is as follows: DTGVSQNPRHKITKRGQNVTFRCDPISEHNRLYWYRQTLGQGPEFLTYFQNEAQLEKSRLLSDRFSAERPKGSFSTLEIQRTEQGDSAMYLCASSRDYTEAFFGQGTRLTVV.

CDR3 in amino acids: CATSVTSGSLGQETQYF. The CDR3, as DNA: TGTGCCACCAGTGTCACTAGCGGGAGTCTGGGGCAAGAGACCCAGTACTTC. The chain employs TRBV24-1 and TRBJ2-5; 11 positions agree with TRBD2. The V gene's germline CDR1 is KGHDR and CDR2 SFDVKD. This CDR3 comprises 17 residues. V shed 5 bases and J 2 bases; nucleotides not matched to a gene: 9.

A single count supports this clone. J is TRBJ2-7 and V is TRBV6-1, with 8 bases lining up with TRBD1. In germline, CDR1 is MNHNS, CDR2 SASEGT. Germline trimming cut 2 bases from V and 6 bases from J; bases unmatched to any gene: 15. The CDR3 sequence is 17 residues long. The CDR3 spells CASSELWSDRGLGEQYF. The CDR3 DNA reads as TGTGCCAGCAGTGAACTCTGGTCAGACAGGGGATTGGGCGAGCAGTACTTC.

The gene calls are TRBV5-6 and TRBJ2-2, with D tentatively TRBD2 (5 bases). This CDR3 comprises 17 residues. The ends were cut back, 1 base at V and 0 bases at J, with 13 bases in the middle. Germline values: CDR1 SGHDT, CDR2 YYEEEE. The CDR3 nucleotides read TGTGCCAGCAGCTTGCCCGGGATGATCGCGAACACCGGGGAGCTGTTTTTT. Its translation is CASSLPGMIANTGELFF.

V usage is TRBV4-1 and J usage is TRBJ2-7; TRBD2 matches at 8 bases. Germline V lookup: CDR1 MGHRA, CDR2 YSYEKL. The CDR3 contains 15 residues. V was clipped by 0 bases and J by 3 bases; unmatched bases: 4. CDR3 loop: CASSQDPSGFYEQYF. DNA for the CDR3: TGCGCCAGCAGCCAAGATCCTAGCGGGTTCTACGAGCAGTACTTC.

The chain joins TRBV6-5 to TRBJ1-4; the D gene is possibly TRBD1 (5 bases). The V end lost 5 bases, the J end lost 7 bases, and 14 bases lay between the germline ends. The length of the CDR3 is 14 residues. The germline V gene encodes CDR1 MNHEY and CDR2 SVGAGI. The CDR3 DNA follows: TGTGCCAGCAGTAAGGACATCCCGGGTGAAAAACTGTTTTTT. It is translated as CASSKDIPGEKLFF.

This clone was detected only a few times. The chain employs TRBV3-1 (or the pseudogene TRBV3-2) and TRBJ2-1, with TRBD2 matching over 8 bases. This CDR3 is 13 amino acids long. The germline V gene has CDR1 LGHDT and CDR2 YNNKEL (reference sequence). V lost 8 bases to trimming and J lost 9 bases; unmatched junction nucleotides: 9. In nucleotides, the CDR3 is TGTGCCAGCGAAGGGACTAGGACCTCTGAGCAGTTCTTC. It translates to CASEGTRTSEQFF.

This chain links TRBV6-5 with TRBJ1-2, with 7 bases aligning to TRBD1. After removal of 6 bases from V and 2 bases from J, the junction contained 3 bases not matched to a gene. CDR1 is MNHEY and CDR2 is SVGAGI in the germline V gene. This CDR3 has 13 amino acids. CDR3 nucleotide sequence: TGTGCCAGCAGGGTACAGGGGAACTATGGCTACACCTTC. The encoded protein is CASRVQGNYGYTF.

This chain uses TRBV19 with TRBJ2-7, with a possible D match to TRBD2 (6 bases). The V gene lost 3 bases and the J gene lost 2 bases, with 17 bases spanning the gap. Germline V gene data show CDR1 as LNHDA and CDR2 as SQIVND (reference sequence). This CDR3 has 16 amino acids. This CDR3 reads CASSIRGLPSAYEQYF. CDR3 in DNA: TGTGCCAGTAGTATCCGGGGACTCCCGTCGGCCTACGAGCAGTACTTC. Full variable domain (missing parts from reference TRBV19 and TRBJ2-7): DGGITQSPKYLFRKEGQNVTLSCEQNLNHDAMYWYRQDPGQGLRLIYYSQIVNDFQKGDIAEGYSVSREKKESFPLTVTSAQKNPTAFYLCASSIRGLPSAYEQYFGPGTRLTVT.